This TCR beta chain was recovered during a study of yellow fever vaccine responses in identical twins (dated by TCRdb to 2016 to 2018). With respect to the entire study: In identical twins, the study followed T cell clones that responded to the vaccine with precision. Study-wide findings and limitations: According to the authors, the vaccine-induced T cell response in identical twins seemed to be partly convergent and partly specific to each individual.

The junction shows trimming of 3 bases on V and 0 bases on J, and the gene matches do not reach 8 bases of it. CDR1 and CDR2 (SNHLY, FYNNEI) derive from the germline V gene. Including cysteine and phenylalanine, the CDR3 has 16 amino acids. Only the CDR3 DNA is retained, 48 bases long and in frame from the first base. Libraries were built with RT-PCR. TCRdb shows the sequencer as Illumina HiSeq 2500. TCRdb took the public reads, trimmed them with fastp at Q25, ran MiXCR for clone calling and kept in-frame beta chains. Each record represents a unique CDR3 protein, reported with the most common genes and DNA among its rows. The sample table contains 15,000 to 20,000 distinct CDR3 sequences; only one count was recorded for around 80% of them. Clones ranked in the top ten supply under 2% of the sample. On this clonotype itself: What antigen it recognizes has not been identified. No much larger clone is present one base from it, and per-base qualities are unavailable.

The V and J genes are TRBV2 and TRBJ2-7, with 7 central nucleotides matching TRBD1. This TCR was sampled from a woman younger than 30 who received the yellow fever vaccine. Donor details come from another sample of the same person, matched by shared clones. The starting material was T cells from blood (PBMCs), unsorted or a sorted subset (not recorded which), obtained before or after yellow fever vaccination (not recorded which). The CDR3 region has the sequence CASSDSGDRTSYEQYF. The DNA is as follows: TGTGCCAGCAGTGATTCAGGGGACAGAACCTCCTACGAGCAGTACTTC.